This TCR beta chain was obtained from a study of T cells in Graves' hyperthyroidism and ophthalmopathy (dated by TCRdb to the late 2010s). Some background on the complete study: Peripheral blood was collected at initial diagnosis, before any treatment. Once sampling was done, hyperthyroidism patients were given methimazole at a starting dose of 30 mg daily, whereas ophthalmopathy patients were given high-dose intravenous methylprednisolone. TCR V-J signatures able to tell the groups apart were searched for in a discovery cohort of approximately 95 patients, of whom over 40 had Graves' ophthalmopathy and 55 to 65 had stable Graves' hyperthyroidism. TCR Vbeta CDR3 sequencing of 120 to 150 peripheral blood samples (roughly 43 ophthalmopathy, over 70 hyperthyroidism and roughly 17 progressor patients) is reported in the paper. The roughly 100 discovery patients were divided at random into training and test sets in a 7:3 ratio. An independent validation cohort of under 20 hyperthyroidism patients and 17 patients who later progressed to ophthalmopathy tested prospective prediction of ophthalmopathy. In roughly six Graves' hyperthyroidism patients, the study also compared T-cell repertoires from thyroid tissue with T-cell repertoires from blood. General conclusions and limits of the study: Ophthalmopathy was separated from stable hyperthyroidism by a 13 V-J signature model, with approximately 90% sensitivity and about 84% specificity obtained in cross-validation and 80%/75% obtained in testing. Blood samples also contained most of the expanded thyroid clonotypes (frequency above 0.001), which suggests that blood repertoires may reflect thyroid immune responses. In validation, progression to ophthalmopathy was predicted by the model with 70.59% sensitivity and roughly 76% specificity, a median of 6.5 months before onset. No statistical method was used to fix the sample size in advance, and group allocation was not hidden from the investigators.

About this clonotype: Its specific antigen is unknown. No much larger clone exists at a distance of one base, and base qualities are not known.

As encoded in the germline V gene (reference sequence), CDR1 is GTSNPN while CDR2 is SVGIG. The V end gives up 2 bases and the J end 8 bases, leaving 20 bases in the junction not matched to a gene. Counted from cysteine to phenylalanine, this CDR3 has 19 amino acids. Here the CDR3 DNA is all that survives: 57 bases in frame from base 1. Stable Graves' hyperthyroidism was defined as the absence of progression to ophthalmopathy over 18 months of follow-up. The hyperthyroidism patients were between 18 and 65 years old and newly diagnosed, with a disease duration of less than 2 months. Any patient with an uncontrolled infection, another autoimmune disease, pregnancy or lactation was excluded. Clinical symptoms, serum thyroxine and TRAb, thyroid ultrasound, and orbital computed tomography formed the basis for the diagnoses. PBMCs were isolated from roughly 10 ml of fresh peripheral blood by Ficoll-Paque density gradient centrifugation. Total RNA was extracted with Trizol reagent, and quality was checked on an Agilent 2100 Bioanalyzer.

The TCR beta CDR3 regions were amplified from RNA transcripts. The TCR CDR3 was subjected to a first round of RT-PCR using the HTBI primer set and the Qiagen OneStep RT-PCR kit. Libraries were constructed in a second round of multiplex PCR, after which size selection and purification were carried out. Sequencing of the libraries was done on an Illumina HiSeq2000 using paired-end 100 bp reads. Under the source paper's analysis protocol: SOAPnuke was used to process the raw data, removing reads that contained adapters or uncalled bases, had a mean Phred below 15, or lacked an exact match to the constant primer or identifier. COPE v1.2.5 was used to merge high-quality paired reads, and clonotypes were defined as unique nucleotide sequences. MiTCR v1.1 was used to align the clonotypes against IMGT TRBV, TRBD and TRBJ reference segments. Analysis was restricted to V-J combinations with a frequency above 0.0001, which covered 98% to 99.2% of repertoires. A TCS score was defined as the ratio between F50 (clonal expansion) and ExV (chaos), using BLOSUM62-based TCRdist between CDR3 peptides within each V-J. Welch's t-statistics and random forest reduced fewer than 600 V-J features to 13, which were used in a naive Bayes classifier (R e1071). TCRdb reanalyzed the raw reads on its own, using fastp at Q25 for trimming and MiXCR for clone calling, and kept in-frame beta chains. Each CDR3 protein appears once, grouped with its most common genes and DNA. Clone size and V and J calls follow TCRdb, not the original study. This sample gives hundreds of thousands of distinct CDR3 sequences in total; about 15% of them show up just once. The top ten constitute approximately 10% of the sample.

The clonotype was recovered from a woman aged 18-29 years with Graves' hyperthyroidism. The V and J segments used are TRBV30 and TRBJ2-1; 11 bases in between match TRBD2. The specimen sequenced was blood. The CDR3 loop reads CAWSPPTQISGRAAYEQFF. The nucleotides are TGTGCCTGGAGTCCGCCGACTCAAATTAGCGGGAGGGCCGCCTATGAGCAGTTCTTC.